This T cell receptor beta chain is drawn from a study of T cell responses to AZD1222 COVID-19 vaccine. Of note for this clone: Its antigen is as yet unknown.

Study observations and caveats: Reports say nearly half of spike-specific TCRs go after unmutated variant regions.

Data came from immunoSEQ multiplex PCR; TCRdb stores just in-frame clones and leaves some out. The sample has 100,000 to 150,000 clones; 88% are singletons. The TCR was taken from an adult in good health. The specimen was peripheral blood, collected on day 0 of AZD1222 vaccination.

The CDR3 coding sequence is TGTGCCAGCAGCGACGACTACAACACCGGGGAGCTGTTTTTT. Translating it yields CASSDDYNTGELFF. The J gene is TRBJ2-2, the V gene TRBV9; D is perhaps TRBD2 (5 bases). Between the trimmed V and J ends, which lost 3 bases and 2 bases, there was a span of 8 bases. CDR1 is SGDLS and CDR2 is YYNGEE in the germline V gene. The CDR3 spans 14 residues.